A selection of T cell receptor beta chains follows, all from one sample in a study of T cell responses to AZD1222 COVID-19 vaccine. Libraries were prepared by immunoSEQ multiplex PCR; TCRdb keeps only in-frame clonotypes and omits some of them. The sample holds more than 120,000 clones, about 90% seen once. This material consisted of peripheral blood, taken 28 days after the second AZD1222 dose. The receptors shown here come from an adult who received the AZD1222 COVID-19 vaccine. CDR3s include the opening cysteine and the closing phenylalanine or tryptophan. A D gene is named only where the DNA matches it firmly. Expanded clones are given a class, and other clones once, few, many or no size at all.

>16|TRBJ1-1|-|-|TRBV21-1
TGTGCCAGCAGCAAAGTCGCCGGGCCGGCGGGCACTGAAGCTTTCTTT
CASSKVAGPAGTEAFF
>13|TRBJ2-7|-|-|TRBV4-2
TGTGCCAGCAGCCAAGGACAAAGCAACGAGCAGTACTTC
CASSQGQSNEQYF
>17|TRBJ2-1|-|-|TRBV28
TGTGCCAGCAGTTTAACGGCGGGGAGTAGCTCCTACAATGAGCAGTTCTTC
CASSLTAGSSSYNEQFF
>12|TRBJ2-1|-|-|TRBV3-1/TRBV3-2
TGTGCCAGCAGCCACACCTACAATGAGCAGTTCTTC
CASSHTYNEQFF
>16|TRBJ2-4|-|-|TRBV5-1
TGCGCCAGCAGCTTGGATCGCAGCCTAGCCAAAAACATTCAGTACTTC
CASSLDRSLAKNIQYF
>14|TRBJ2-2|-|once|TRBV2
TGTGCCAGCAGTGAACAGGGGAACACCGGGGAGCTGTTTTTT
CASSEQGNTGELFF
>15|TRBJ1-4|-|-|TRBV5-4
TGTGCCAGCAGCCAGACGGTTGCAACTAATGAAAAACTGTTTTTT
CASSQTVATNEKLFF
>14|TRBJ1-1|-|-|TRBV11-1
TGTGCCAGCAGCTTAGATCAAGGAGGCACTGAAGCTTTCTTT
CASSLDQGGTEAFF
>14|TRBJ1-2|-|-|TRBV5-1
TGCGCCAGCAGACAGCAAGCGGCCGCGGATGGCTACACCTTC
CASRQQAAADGYTF
>14|TRBJ2-3|TRBD2|-|TRBV7-6
TGTGCCAGCAGCCGAGCGGGAGGGCCAGATACGCAGTATTTT
CASSRAGGPDTQYF
>13|TRBJ1-2|-|-|TRBV3-1/TRBV3-2
TGTGCCAGCAGCCCGGCCACAGGGAGTGGCTACACCTTC
CASSPATGSGYTF
>13|TRBJ2-5|TRBD2|-|TRBV2
TGTGCCAGCAAAATAGCGGGGGAAGAGACCCAGTACTTC
CASKIAGEETQYF
>15|TRBJ1-1|-|-|TRBV4-2
TGTGCCAGCAGCCAAGTGTGGGCAGAGAACACTGAAGCTTTCTTT
CASSQVWAENTEAFF
>15|TRBJ1-6|-|-|TRBV6-1
TGTGCCAGCAGTGAGTGGACTACGGGGAATTCACCCCTCCACTTT
CASSEWTTGNSPLHF
>13|TRBJ1-4|-|-|TRBV7-9
TGTGCCAGCAGCTTAGCGACGGGCGAAAAACTGTTTTTT
CASSLATGEKLFF
>16|TRBJ2-7|TRBD2|once|TRBV4-1
TGCGCCAGCAGCCAAGATCAACTAGCGGGACTAATAGAGCAGTACTTC
CASSQDQLAGLIEQYF
>16|TRBJ2-5|-|-|TRBV5-1
TGCGCCAGCAGCTTGGCGGGTAAGAAAGGAAGAGAGACCCAGTACTTC
CASSLAGKKGRETQYF
>13|TRBJ1-1|-|once|TRBV7-3
TGTGCCAGCAGCCCTGGACAAAACACTGAAGCTTTCTTT
CASSPGQNTEAFF
>14|TRBJ1-4|TRBD1|-|TRBV6-5
TGTGCCAGCAGAGCTGACAGGGCGGATGAAAAACTGTTTTTT
CASRADRADEKLFF
>13|TRBJ1-4|TRBD1|-|TRBV12-3/TRBV12-4
TGTGCCAGCAGTTTCACAGGGGGCTGGTTGCTGTTTTTT
CASSFTGGWLLFF
>14|TRBJ1-4|-|-|TRBV6-5
TGTGCCGCGCTAGGGGGTGCAACTAATGAAAAACTGTTTTTT
CAALGGATNEKLFF
>16|TRBJ2-3|TRBD2|-|TRBV5-4
TGTGCCAGCAGACCCTCCGGGGGGGGCTATGGAGATACGCAGTATTTT
CASRPSGGGYGDTQYF
>14|TRBJ2-3|TRBD2|few|TRBV5-6
TGTGCCAGCAGCTTTGGCGGGGGGACAGATACGCAGTATTTT
CASSFGGGTDTQYF
>17|TRBJ2-7|TRBD2|-|TRBV19
TGTGCCAGCAAAACCTTATCCCGGGGGGAGAGCTCCTACGAGCAGTACTTC
CASKTLSRGESSYEQYF
>14|TRBJ1-5|-|-|TRBV6-4
TGTGCCAGCAGTGAAGGCCCGGGGGCTCAGCCCCAGCATTTT
CASSEGPGAQPQHF
>17|TRBJ1-1|-|-|TRBV19
TGTGCCAGTAGAGGAGGGACGGTCTCTCGCTCGGACACTGAAGCTTTCTTT
CASRGGTVSRSDTEAFF
>11|TRBJ1-1|-|-|TRBV10-3
TGTGCCATCAGTGAGGATCACAGGTCTTTCTTT
CAISEDHRSFF
>15|TRBJ2-3|-|-|TRBV19
TGTGCCAGTAGTCTCGGACAGTTAATCACAGATACGCAGTATTTT
CASSLGQLITDTQYF
>13|TRBJ1-3|-|-|TRBV29-1
TGCAGCGTTGCGGACTACTCTGGAAACACCATATATTTT
CSVADYSGNTIYF
>13|TRBJ2-5|-|-|TRBV7-9
TGTGCCAGCAGCTCTCAGGGGGGAGAGACCCAGTACTTC
CASSSQGGETQYF
>16|TRBJ1-4|-|-|TRBV19
TGTGCCAGTAGGGGGACTCCCAAGGGAACTAATGAAAAACTGTTTTTT
CASRGTPKGTNEKLFF
>16|TRBJ2-7|-|-|TRBV5-1
TGCGCCAGCAAAACCAACGGACAGTCTGGACCCTACGAGCAGTACTTC
CASKTNGQSGPYEQYF
>15|TRBJ2-1|-|-|TRBV10-3
TGTGCCATCAGTGAGAAAAAGAAAACCTACAATGAGCAGTTCTTC
CAISEKKKTYNEQFF
>15|TRBJ1-1|-|-|TRBV5-6
TGTGCCAGCATCTCTGTCCGGGGGGCACACACTGAAGCTTTCTTT
CASISVRGAHTEAFF
>14|TRBJ1-1|-|few|TRBV14
TGTGCCAGCAGCCAAGGAGCACGGAACACTGAAGCTTTCTTT
CASSQGARNTEAFF
>15|TRBJ2-2|-|-|TRBV24-1
TGTGCCACCAGTGATTCGTCTTACGGCACCGGGGAGCTGTTTTTT
CATSDSSYGTGELFF
>12|TRBJ1-5|-|once|TRBV5-8
TGTGCCAGCAGCCCAAGGGAGACGCCCCAGCATTTT
CASSPRETPQHF
>13|TRBJ1-5|-|-|TRBV5-5
TGTGCCAGCAGTTTGAACCGGGATCAGCCCCAGCATTTT
CASSLNRDQPQHF
>15|TRBJ1-2|-|-|TRBV3-1/TRBV3-2
TGTGCCAGCAGCCAAGAGCGGGGAGCTAACTATGGCTACACCTTC
CASSQERGANYGYTF
>14|TRBJ2-7|TRBD2|-|TRBV5-8
TGTGCCAGCAGAATAGCGGGAGGATCTTACGAGCAGTACTTC
CASRIAGGSYEQYF
>15|TRBJ2-1|-|-|TRBV6-6
TGTGCCAGCAGTTATATACGGGGAGCCTACAATGAGCAGTTCTTC
CASSYIRGAYNEQFF
>14|TRBJ1-5|-|-|TRBV30
TGTGCCTGGAGTGAGGCGAATAGCAATCAGCCCCAGCATTTT
CAWSEANSNQPQHF
>15|TRBJ2-3|TRBD2|-|TRBV6-5
TGTGCCAGCAGTTCCACTAGCGGGGACACAGATACGCAGTATTTT
CASSSTSGDTDTQYF
>15|TRBJ1-5|-|-|TRBV19
TGTGCCAGTAGCCCTTGGGCCCGATGGAATCAGCCCCAGCATTTT
CASSPWARWNQPQHF
>13|TRBJ1-1|TRBD1|-|TRBV30
TGTGCCTGGGACAGGGGGTTGAACACTGAAGCTTTCTTT
CAWDRGLNTEAFF
>13|TRBJ1-1|TRBD1|-|TRBV3-1/TRBV3-2
TGTGCCAGCAGCCCCTCCCGGGACAGTGAAGCTTTCTTT
CASSPSRDSEAFF
>15|TRBJ1-5|-|-|TRBV6-2/TRBV6-3
TGTGCCAGCAGTCCCGAGGGACCAGGCAATCAGCCCCAGCATTTT
CASSPEGPGNQPQHF
>14|TRBJ2-2|-|-|TRBV5-1
TGCGCCAGCAACCCTGGTCAGAACACCGGGGAGCTGTTTTTT
CASNPGQNTGELFF